This T cell receptor (beta chain) was obtained from a study of T cell responses to AZD1222 COVID-19 vaccine. Background on the study: The analysis combined second doses at about 4 or about 12 weeks. Notes on the study in general: Clonal diversity was possibly underestimated, and white British individuals and females predominated among donors. Spike was spanned by vaccine-associated CD4 TCRs, with dominance at 160-218 and 743-854. Repertoires were obtained solely post-peak T cell response.

Germline CDR1 reads LGHDT; CDR2 reads YNNKEL (reference sequence). CDR3 length: 16 amino acids. V was cut by 4 bases and J by 0 bases, with 15 bases left in between. Sequencing was performed with immunoSEQ multiplex PCR; in TCRdb, only in-frame clones are kept and a portion is missing. Of about 130,000 clones in the sample, just over 85% were seen once. This clone was recorded only once. Its antigen is currently unknown. The TCR sequence derives from an adult in good health. The sample here was peripheral blood, taken on day 0 of AZD1222 vaccination. J is TRBJ2-5 and V is TRBV3-1 (or the pseudogene TRBV3-2); D may be TRBD2 (6 bases). CDR3 DNA: TGTGCCAGCAGCCCCCGGGACTCGATGTACCAAGAGACCCAGTACTTC. Translation: CASSPRDSMYQETQYF.